This note documents a single T cell receptor beta chain sequence. As yet, its antigen is unknown. The V and J ends lost 1 base and 5 bases respectively, with 9 bases between them. The germline V gene has CDR1 SGHTA and CDR2 FQGTGA. There are 13 residues in the CDR3. This specimen comes from a study of OX40 agonist ivuxolimab in advanced cancers. Study outcomes and limitations: Low levels of normalized T-cell clonal expansion also appeared in some nonresponders.

TCRdb's table, derived via immunoSEQ multiplex PCR, lists solely in-frame clones and lacks some. In the table there are about 110,000 clones, over 85% of which are singletons. The V gene is TRBV7-3, the J gene TRBJ2-7; maybe TRBD1 (5 bases). The TCR comes from an adult with an advanced solid tumor such as melanoma, head and neck, liver or kidney cancer. The source material was CD4+ or CD8+ T cells sorted from blood, sampled in a trial of the OX40 agonist ivuxolimab. The CDR3 is CASSLNQGNEQYF. The CDR3 DNA reads TGTGCCAGCAGCTTAAATCAGGGCAACGAGCAGTACTTC.